Listed here are 7 T cell receptor beta chains from one sample, sequenced in a study of OX40 agonist ivuxolimab in advanced cancers. Repertoires were generated with immunoSEQ multiplex PCR, while TCRdb's copy carries only in-frame clones and drops some. The data contain tens of thousands of clones, about four fifths of them singletons. Sequencing was performed on CD4+ or CD8+ T cells sorted from blood, taken in a trial of the OX40 agonist ivuxolimab. The receptors here all came from an adult with an advanced solid tumor such as melanoma, head and neck, liver or kidney cancer.

The chain recombines TRBV29-1 with TRBJ2-7; 9 nucleotides align to TRBD1. V was pared by 6 bases and J by 4 bases, with 10 bases of the junction left unmatched. Germline lookup yields CDR1 SQVTM and CDR2 ANQGSEA. The CDR3 spans 14 residues. The CDR3 DNA sequence: TGCAGCGTCATCGCACAGGGGGCGCGGTACGAGCAGTACTTC. Encoded protein: CSVIAQGARYEQYF.

The J gene is TRBJ1-1, the V gene TRBV28, with 7 bases fitting TRBD1. From germline, CDR1 is MDHEN and CDR2 SYDVKM. The CDR3 contains 13 residues. V lost 7 bases, J lost 6 bases, and 8 bases stayed unmatched. This CDR3 reads CASKRQGEPEAFF. CDR3 nucleotide sequence: TGTGCCAGCAAGAGACAGGGAGAGCCTGAAGCTTTCTTT.

The chain has TRBV4-3 and TRBJ2-2; D perhaps matches TRBD2 (6 bases). Germline CDR1 LGHNA, CDR2 YSLEER. V lost 0 bases and J lost 2, with 7 bases in between. CDR3 length equals 15 residues. The CDR3 region has the DNA TGCGCCAGCAGCCAAGACGGGGGAAACACCGGGGAGCTGTTTTTT. The encoded protein is CASSQDGGNTGELFF.

V is TRBV7-9 and J is TRBJ1-1; D remains unclear. CDR3 length equals 11 residues. Per germline, CDR1 SEHNR and CDR2 FQNEAQ (reference sequence). V was trimmed by 4 bases and J by 1 base, leaving 1 base between them. In DNA form, the CDR3 reads TGTGCCAGCAGCTGGAACACTGAAGCTTTCTTT. This encodes CASSWNTEAFF.

CDR3 sequence (DNA): TGTGCCAGCAGCCCGGCCCAGCGGGAGGGATTAGAGTACTTC. It yields the protein CASSPAQREGLEYF. This sequence joins TRBV5-4 and TRBJ2-7, with 10 bases aligning to TRBD2. CDR3 size: 14 residues. The ends lost 4 bases at V and 11 bases at J; junction bases unmatched: 12. Germline CDR1 SGHNT, CDR2 YYREEE (reference sequence).

The chain links TRBV7-2 to TRBJ2-3; TRBD2 matches at 14 bases. The ends lost 5 bases at V and 5 bases at J; junction bases unmatched: 6. Germline V CDR1 and CDR2: SGHTA, FQGNSA. There are 16 residues in the CDR3. The CDR3 spells CASSARLAGGRDTQYF. The CDR3 DNA follows: TGTGCCAGCAGCGCCCGACTAGCGGGAGGGAGAGATACGCAGTATTTT.

V gene TRBV7-3 combines with J gene TRBJ2-5, with 12 bases matching TRBD2. Looked up from germline, CDR1 is SGHTA and CDR2 is FQGTGA. CDR3 size: 17 residues. Trimming took 1 base from V and 3 from J; bases not matched to a gene: 6. CDR3 sequence reads: CASSLNYGLAGKETQYF. DNA for the CDR3: TGTGCCAGCAGCTTAAACTACGGACTAGCGGGGAAAGAGACCCAGTACTTC.